This entry features one TCR beta chain sequence. Its antigen is still unknown. Base qualities were left out, and no much larger clone turns up one base away. The CDR3 regions of human TCRbeta chains were subjected to immunosequencing. The published analysis was carried out like this. Repertoire TCRs were matched against a reference library of SARS-CoV-2-specific TCRs generated with the MIRA antigen-specificity platform. Breadth was defined as the fraction of unique TCRs that were SARS-CoV-2-associated, and depth was defined as the fraction of total T cells that were SARS-CoV-2-associated. Each spike-specific TCR was assigned to its reactive spike region and to a CD4 or CD8 class using the MIRA data. Log10-transformed breadth and depth values were compared by one-way ANOVA with Sidak's multiple comparisons tests. In TCRdb, the immuneACCESS table is reduced to in-frame sequences with V and J assigned. These tables do not hold every clone; where another copy was compared, an unresolved V gene accounts for under half, and the others remain unexplained. V and J calls and clone size follow that table, whereas D and trimming were derived from the DNA. This sample lists 150,000 to 200,000 clones; around nine tenths were detected once. The top ten hold approximately 8% of the sample.

The data are from a study of T cell responses to AZD1222 COVID-19 vaccine (dated by TCRdb to the early 2020s). For the study in its entirety: AZD1222 recipients given second doses at about 4 weeks or at about 12 weeks were pooled, since spike-specific TCR depth and breadth were not found to differ between the two schedules. TCR sequencing was performed for 230 to 250 trial participants, of whom about 200 were given two doses of AZD1222 and 26 were given two doses of MenACWY control vaccine. Trial participants were enrolled by age into 18-55, 56-69 and 70-plus year subgroups, with about 150, 28 and 57 TCR-sequenced participants respectively. Results and caveats for the whole study, not just this receptor: Participants were mostly white British and included more females than males, and it was suggested by the authors that clonal diversity may have been underestimated. After two AZD1222 doses, both the breadth and the depth of spike-specific TCRs were significantly higher than at day 0 and than in MenACWY recipients. Nearly half of unique spike-specific TCRs reportedly recognized epitopes outside regions mutated in the B.1.351 and B.1.1.7 variants. The 56-69-year group was small, and its depth increase did not reach significance, likely because of low power. No day 14 peak-response samples were available, so repertoires were characterized only after the peak T cell response. Vaccine-associated CD4 TCRs spanned the whole spike protein, with dominant responses in regions 160-218 and 743-854. Only six AZD1222 recipients were SARS-CoV-2 seropositive at baseline, limiting conclusions about previously exposed vaccinees.

Sample time point, as interpreted from the label and publication: baseline before first vaccination. Samples from vaccinated people were obtained from the UK trials COV001 and COV002, which included a single-blind randomized controlled phase 2/3 trial of AZD1222 (ChAdOx1 nCoV-19) in healthy adults. For TCRbeta chain sequencing, PBMC samples from trial participants were taken at day 0 and at day 28 after the second dose. The junction carries 12 bases between V and J, which are trimmed by 5 bases and 1 base respectively. The CDR3 runs 15 residues from the cysteine to the phenylalanine. Left in the record is the CDR3 DNA by itself, 45 bases read in frame from the first base. The germline V gene sets CDR1 to ENHRY and CDR2 to SYGVKD.

Sequenced here: peripheral blood, sampled on day 0 of AZD1222 vaccination. The rearranged chain carries TRBV10-3 and TRBJ1-5; there is no confident call for the D gene. The sequence was collected from an adult in good health. The sequenced DNA: TGTGCCATCAGTCGAGTAGAGGACAGCAATCAGCCCCAGCATTTT. Translated, this gives CAISRVEDSNQPQHF.